This TCR beta chain was sequenced during a study of T-cell reconstitution after alpha-beta-depleted transplantation in children. The TCRbeta library was prepared with unique molecular identifiers. One entry per CDR3 protein, called by TCRdb with MiXCR from the PCR reads. The sample records about 200,000 distinct CDR3 sequences, just over 14% being singletons. Germline CDR1 SNHLY, CDR2 FYNNEI. The CDR3 is 15 residues long. Trimming removed 6 bases from V and 3 bases from J; junction bases left unmatched: 7. The receptor comes from a human donor who donated a stem cell graft to a child with acute lymphoblastic leukemia. The sequences come from PBMCs from the stem cell graft donor, collected from the stem cell graft. This sequence joins TRBV2 and TRBJ2-1; 8 bases align to TRBD2. The CDR3 sequence is CASRDSGGLYNEQFF. In DNA, the CDR3 is TGTGCCAGCAGGGACTCGGGGGGGCTCTACAATGAGCAGTTCTTC.